Presented here are 10 T cell receptor beta chains from one specimen sequenced in a study of cytomegalovirus exposure and HLA in healthy donors. PCR was performed using 60 Vbeta and 13 Jbeta primers. The protocol was immunoSEQ multiplex PCR, while the TCRdb copy is restricted to in-frame clones and leaves out a portion. The table has approximately 150,000 clones, 50% to 75% seen once; the top ten hold roughly 6.4%. Input material: PBMCs. The receptors shown here come from a woman aged 60 to 75 in good health and CMV-seropositive.

This chain connects TRBV18 to TRBJ2-2; 15 positions agree with TRBD2. V lost 3 bases and J lost 5; bases outside the gene matches: 4. CDR3 length: 17 amino acids. Looked up from germline, CDR1 is KGHSH and CDR2 is LQKENI. The CDR3 sequence is CASSPGLAGGETGELFF. The CDR3 bases are TGTGCCAGCTCACCGGGACTAGCGGGAGGAGAGACCGGGGAGCTGTTTTTT.

The V and J genes are TRBV6-1 and TRBJ2-6; D call uncertain. V lost 5 bases and J lost 0, with 8 bases in between. The CDR3 spans 15 residues. Per germline, CDR1 MNHNS and CDR2 SASEGT. The CDR3 loop reads CASSFGLSGANVLTF. Here the CDR3 DNA reads TGTGCCAGCAGTTTTGGGCTCTCTGGGGCCAACGTCCTGACTTTC.

This chain links TRBV27 with TRBJ2-3; D unresolved. Trimming shortened V by 2 bases and J by 2 bases, and 11 bases separated the two germline ends. Germline values: CDR1 MNHEY, CDR2 SMNVEV (reference sequence). This CDR3 is 15 amino acids long. Here the CDR3 reads CASSLLDSNTDTQYF. DNA for the CDR3: TGTGCCAGCAGTTTACTTGACTCGAACACAGATACGCAGTATTTT.

The chain uses TRBV14 and TRBJ1-2; TRBD1 matches at 8 bases. With 4 bases clipped from V and 4 bases from J, the junction kept 11 bases outside the gene matches. The CDR3 is 16 amino acids. Looked up from germline, CDR1 is SGHDN and CDR2 is FVKESK. The CDR3 coding sequence is TGTGCCAGCAGCCCAAGGACAGGGTCGGCTTTCTATGGCTACACCTTC. Translated, it gives CASSPRTGSAFYGYTF. Based on the CDR3 plus reference TRBV14 and TRBJ1-2, the full variable domain is EAGVTQFPSHSVIEKGQTVTLRCDPISGHDNLYWYRRVMGKEIKFLLHFVKESKQDESGMPNNRFLAERTGGTYSTLKVQPAELEDSGVYFCASSPRTGSAFYGYTFGSGTRLTVV.

The CDR3 DNA reads TGCAGCGTTCCGGACAGGCTAGGGGAAGAGACCCAGTACTTC. This gives the protein CSVPDRLGEETQYF. The V call is TRBV29-1, the J call TRBJ2-5; TRBD1 matches at 7 bases. The CDR3 totals 14 residues. The V gene end was trimmed by 5 bases and the J gene end by 3 bases; junction bases not matched to a gene: 9. Germline-derived CDR1 and CDR2 are SQVTM and ANQGSEA.

The gene calls are TRBV5-8 and TRBJ2-7; weak D call: TRBD1 (6 bases). V was clipped by 0 bases and J by 4 bases, with 11 bases between them. The germline CDR1 and CDR2 sequences are SGHTS and YDEGEE. The CDR3 extends over 14 amino acids. The CDR3 here is CASSLVGTTYEQYF. Written as DNA, the CDR3 is TGTGCCAGCAGCTTGGTGGGGACAACTTACGAGCAGTACTTC.

V and J are TRBV11-1 and TRBJ2-7; 9 nucleotides align to TRBD1. The trim removed 5 bases at V and 2 bases at J, leaving 4 bases unmatched. Germline V gene data show CDR1 as SGHAT and CDR2 as FQDESV (reference sequence). The CDR3 runs 14 residues. The CDR3 coding sequence is TGTGCCAGCAGCCCAGACAGGGGGACCTACGAGCAGTACTTC. Protein product: CASSPDRGTYEQYF.

This clone was seen more than once but under ten times. The chain uses TRBV6-1 and TRBJ2-7, with TRBD1 identical over 8 bases. Germline CDR1 is MNHNS and CDR2 is SASEGT. This CDR3 has 15 residues. Trimming removed 7 bases from V and 3 bases from J; junction bases left unmatched: 11. The CDR3 region is CASTALTGEIYEQYF. CDR3 bases: TGTGCCAGCACCGCGCTGACAGGGGAGATCTACGAGCAGTACTTC.

In the case of this clone: This specimen includes other DNA sequences encoding the same CDR3. The chain uses TRBV11-2 and TRBJ2-3; weak D call: TRBD1 (6 bases). The germline CDR1 and CDR2 sequences are SGHAT and FQNNGV. The germline V and J ends were trimmed by 0 bases and 6 bases, with 10 bases remaining between them. The CDR3 totals 14 residues. In DNA, the CDR3 is TGTGCCAGCAGCTTAGACAGGGGATCGGATACGCAGTATTTT. Amino acid sequence: CASSLDRGSDTQYF.

This clone was seen a handful of times. The chain links TRBV19 to TRBJ1-2; 10 bases map to TRBD1. V gave up 4 bases and J gave up 2 bases; unmatched junction bases: 7. In germline, CDR1 is LNHDA, CDR2 SQIVND (reference sequence). CDR3 length: 16 amino acids. The CDR3 loop is CASSTLRTGGNYGYTF. The CDR3 DNA follows: TGTGCCAGTAGTACCCTTAGGACAGGGGGAAACTATGGCTACACCTTC.